Below, 24 T cell receptor beta chains from the same sample are listed, as sequenced in a study of glioma-infiltrating T cells. Amplification of TCR alpha and beta CDR3 regions from RNA used iRepertoire nested multiplex PCR. TCRdb reanalysed the multiplex PCR reads using MiXCR and keeps one entry per CDR3 protein. This table holds 93,000 or so distinct CDR3 sequences, around 29% found once. What was sequenced was glioma tissue, nonneoplastic brain tissue, or PBMCs (not recorded which). The receptors derive from a human donor with low-grade glioma or glioblastoma, undergoing nonglioma brain surgery, or in good health (not recorded which).

This clonotype was counted at least ten times. CDR3 region: CASSLMESEQFF. In DNA, the CDR3 is TGTGCCAGCAGCTTAATGGAGAGTGAGCAGTTCTTC. The chain employs TRBV7-2 and TRBJ2-1, with D unresolved. The CDR3 is 12 amino acids. V was trimmed by 2 bases and J by 9 bases, leaving 8 bases between them. CDR1 SGHTA and CDR2 FQGNSA come from the germline V gene. Full variable domain (rest looked up from reference TRBV7-2 and TRBJ2-1): GAGVSQSPSNKVTEKGKDVELRCDPISGHTALYWYRQSLGQGLEFLIYFQGNSAPDKSGLPSDRFSAERTGGSVSTLTIQRTQQEDSAVYLCASSLMESEQFFGPGTRLTVL.

This clonotype turned up a few times. The V gene is TRBV3-1, the J gene TRBJ1-5; a weak D match, TRBD1 (5 bases). Between the trimmed V and J ends, which lost 0 bases and 7 bases, there was a span of 13 bases. Per the germline V gene, CDR1 is LGHDT and CDR2 is YNNKEL (reference sequence). This CDR3 region has 15 residues. The CDR3 sequence is CASSQDSAGRQPQHF. The CDR3 DNA reads TGTGCCAGCAGCCAAGATTCCGCAGGGAGACAGCCCCAGCATTTT. The whole variable domain, remainder taken from reference TRBV3-1 and TRBJ1-5, is DTAVSQTPKYLVTQMGNDKSIKCEQNLGHDTMYWYKQDSKKFLKIMFSYNNKELIINETVPNRFSPKSPDKAHLNLHINSLELGDSAVYFCASSQDSAGRQPQHFGDGTRLSIL.

The chain recombines TRBV19 with TRBJ1-5; TRBD1 aligns across 7 bases. The CDR3 is made up of 13 amino acids. V trimming: 7 bases; J trimming: 4 bases; junction bases outside the gene matches: 4. Germline values: CDR1 LNHDA, CDR2 SQIVND (reference sequence). CDR3 sequence (DNA): TGTGCCAGTAAAGGACAGGTTAATCAGCCCCAGCATTTT. Encoded protein: CASKGQVNQPQHF. The variable domain in full, with the rest retrieved from reference TRBV19 and TRBJ1-5, is DGGITQSPKYLFRKEGQNVTLSCEQNLNHDAMYWYRQDPGQGLRLIYYSQIVNDFQKGDIAEGYSVSREKKESFPLTVTSAQKNPTAFYLCASKGQVNQPQHFGDGTRLSIL.

V and J are TRBV14 and TRBJ2-1; 8 bases align to TRBD1. Germline assignment: CDR1 SGHDN and CDR2 FVKESK. The CDR3 has 16 residues. Trimming removed 0 bases from V and 7 bases from J; junction bases left unmatched: 8. The CDR3 loop is CASSQDWNRQGNEQFF. Here the CDR3 DNA reads TGTGCCAGCAGCCAAGATTGGAATAGACAGGGGAATGAGCAGTTCTTC. The full variable domain, with the rest looked up from reference TRBV14 and TRBJ2-1, is EAGVTQFPSHSVIEKGQTVTLRCDPISGHDNLYWYRRVMGKEIKFLLHFVKESKQDESGMPNNRFLAERTGGTYSTLKVQPAELEDSGVYFCASSQDWNRQGNEQFFGPGTRLTVL.

In this sample, this clonotype turned up a few times. The J gene is TRBJ2-1, the V gene TRBV29-1; TRBD2 is a possible D gene (7 bases). V lost 8 bases, J lost 0 bases, and 17 bases lay in between. Looked up from germline, CDR1 is SQVTM and CDR2 is ANQGSEA. The CDR3 is 15 residues long. CDR3 in amino acids: CSTSKGGVSYNEQFF. CDR3 in DNA: TGCAGCACGTCCAAAGGGGGGGTCTCCTACAATGAGCAGTTCTTC.

This clonotype was counted at least ten times. The chain combines TRBV6-6 with TRBJ2-2, with unresolved D. V lost 0 bases and J lost 3, with 5 bases in between. Germline V gene data show CDR1 as MNHNY and CDR2 as SVGAGI (reference sequence). The CDR3 has 14 amino acids. CDR3 residues: CASSYSLHTGELFF. The CDR3 DNA is TGTGCCAGCAGTTACTCACTCCACACCGGGGAGCTGTTTTTT.

The rearrangement joins TRBV7-6 to TRBJ2-7; 12 positions match TRBD1. CDR3 length: 15 residues. Trimming took 4 bases from V and 4 from J; bases not matched to a gene: 5. Germline assignment: CDR1 SGHVS and CDR2 FNYEAQ. As DNA, the CDR3 is TGTGCCAGCAGCTCCGGGACAGGGGGCAGATACGAGCAGTACTTC. This sequence encodes CASSSGTGGRYEQYF.

This clonotype was counted at least ten times. This chain connects TRBV4-1 to TRBJ2-1; D remains ambiguous. This CDR3 is built from 12 residues. In germline, CDR1 is MGHRA, CDR2 YSYEKL. Between the trimmed V and J ends, which lost 4 bases and 9 bases, there was a span of 10 bases. The CDR3 reads CASSLGPSEQFF. The CDR3 bases are TGCGCCAGCAGCCTAGGACCCTCTGAGCAGTTCTTC.

At least ten counts were recorded for this clonotype. V gene TRBV6-1 combines with J gene TRBJ2-7, with D possibly matching TRBD1 (6 bases). V lost 7 bases and J lost 4, with 14 bases in between. Germline V gives CDR1 MNHNS, CDR2 SASEGT. The length of the CDR3 is 13 residues. Here the CDR3 reads CASIPGQSYEQYF. The CDR3, as DNA: TGTGCCAGCATACCCGGACAGTCATACGAGCAGTACTTC.

Concerning this clonotype itself: A clone one base away is much larger, so this may be a read error. No conserved phenylalanine or tryptophan ends this CDR3, so it is likely a read error. The chain has TRBV6-6 and TRBJ1-3; D remains ambiguous. In germline, CDR1 is MNHNY, CDR2 SVGAGI (reference sequence). The germline V and J ends were trimmed by 5 bases and 0 bases, with 11 bases remaining between them. The CDR3 is 15 residues long. The DNA of the CDR3 is TGTGCCAGCAGTGGTTACGGAAGCTCTGGAAACACCATATATTCT. Amino acids: CASSGYGSSGNTIYS.

There are many counts of this clonotype. V gene TRBV28 combines with J gene TRBJ2-3; possible D gene TRBD2, 6 bases. The CDR3 loop spans 14 amino acids. With 7 bases removed from V and 2 bases from J, the gap between germline ends came to 13 bases. In germline, CDR1 is MDHEN, CDR2 SYDVKM. CDR3 residues: CASNSGTYTDTQYF. CDR3 sequence (DNA): TGTGCCAGCAATTCCGGGACTTACACAGATACGCAGTATTTT.

This clonotype occurred a few times. A read error is possible here, since a much larger clone lies one base away. The rearrangement links TRBV12-3 or TRBV12-4 to TRBJ1-2; TRBD1 matches 7 bases. V lost 5 bases, J lost 4 bases, and 1 base stayed unmatched. There are 12 residues in the CDR3. The CDR3 region is CASSRDSYGYTF. The CDR3 DNA reads as TGTGCCAGCAGTCGGGACAGCTATGGCTACACCTTC.

This clonotype was counted only a few times. The rearrangement links TRBV5-4 to TRBJ2-3, with TRBD2 matching over 12 bases. The junction had 6 bases not matched to a gene; V was cut back by 4 bases and J by 3 bases. The CDR3 has 16 residues. Looked up from germline, CDR1 is SGHNT and CDR2 is YYREEE (reference sequence). CDR3 sequence: CASSARLAGVTDTQYF. The CDR3 DNA follows: TGTGCCAGCAGCGCGAGACTAGCGGGGGTGACAGATACGCAGTATTTT.

This clonotype came up a few times. J is TRBJ1-3 and V is TRBV12-3 or TRBV12-4; a weak D match, TRBD1 (5 bases). The CDR3 consists of 14 residues. Trimming cost V 8 bases and J 0 bases, with 11 bases left between them. CDR3 amino acids: CASGQRGSGNTIYF. CDR3 DNA: TGTGCCAGCGGACAACGGGGCTCTGGAAACACCATATATTTT.

This clonotype was seen a handful of times. The rearrangement links TRBV6-1 to TRBJ2-5, with TRBD2 matching 8 bases. The junction had 7 bases not matched to a gene; V was cut back by 8 bases and J by 2 bases. CDR3 length equals 14 residues. Germline-derived CDR1 and CDR2 are MNHNS and SASEGT. The DNA for the CDR3 is TGTGCCAGCTCTAACGGGGGGGTTCAAGAGACCCAGTACTTC. Translation gives CASSNGGVQETQYF.

As to this clonotype: A single base separates this from a much larger clone, so it may be a read error. Lacking the conserved final phenylalanine or tryptophan, this CDR3 likely reflects a read error. The CDR3 loop reads CSGGQDIYGYTL. In nucleotides, the CDR3 is TGCAGTGGCGGACAGGACATCTATGGCTACACCCTC. The chain employs TRBV20-1 and TRBJ1-2; 7 nucleotides match TRBD1. Germline V gene lookup returns CDR1 DFQATT and CDR2 SNEGSKA (reference sequence). The V and J ends lost 7 bases and 4 bases, in that order; junction bases with no gene match: 6. This CDR3 has 12 amino acids.

This clonotype was recorded at least ten times. The chain has TRBV24-1 and TRBJ2-1, with D possibly TRBD1 on 5 matching bases. The length of the CDR3 is 15 residues. CDR1 and CDR2 from the germline V gene are KGHDR and SFDVKD. With 3 bases removed from V and 7 bases from J, the gap between germline ends came to 15 bases. The CDR3 reads CATSDVDGARNEQFF. DNA of the CDR3: TGTGCCACCAGTGATGTAGATGGGGCTCGGAATGAGCAGTTCTTC.

As to this clonotype: This may be a read error, as it is one base from a much larger clone. CDR3 nucleotides: TGCAGTGCTACCGGGACAGGGGGCTTTCAGCCCCGGCATTTT. Encoded protein: CSATGTGGFQPRHF. This sequence joins TRBV20-1 and TRBJ1-5; 12 bases align to TRBD1. In germline, CDR1 is DFQATT, CDR2 SNEGSKA (reference sequence). This CDR3 is 14 amino acids long.

Worth noting for this clonotype: A much larger clonotype is one base distant, so this may be a read error. This rearrangement joins TRBV20-1 to TRBJ1-5, with 12 bases aligning to TRBD1. Germline V gives CDR1 DFQATT, CDR2 SNEGSKA (reference sequence). The V and J ends lost 3 bases and 11 bases, in that order; junction bases with no gene match: 5. The CDR3 loop spans 13 amino acids. In DNA, the CDR3 is TGCAGTGCTAGCCGGGACAGGGGGCAGACCCAGCATTTT. It is translated as CSASRDRGQTQHF.

This clonotype has ten or more counts. The gene calls are TRBV6-1 and TRBJ2-7, with a tentative D call TRBD2 (5 bases). This CDR3 spans 14 amino acids. V dropped 7 bases and J dropped 0 bases, with 13 bases sitting between them. Germline V gene sequence: CDR1 MNHNS, CDR2 SASEGT. This chain's CDR3 is CASTPTGNSYEQYF. The CDR3 DNA sequence: TGTGCCAGCACCCCCACGGGGAACTCCTACGAGCAGTACTTC.

This clonotype was recorded at least ten times. The CDR3: CASMEGESTGELFF. The DNA for the CDR3 is TGTGCCAGCATGGAGGGAGAAAGCACCGGGGAGCTGTTTTTT. The rearrangement joins TRBV2 to TRBJ2-2, with a weak D call TRBD2 (6 bases). CDR1 is SNHLY and CDR2 is FYNNEI in the germline V gene. V shed 7 bases and J shed 4 bases, with 13 bases lying between them. The CDR3 consists of 14 residues.

This clonotype was counted many times. V is TRBV20-1 and J is TRBJ2-7; D might be TRBD2 (6 bases). The V end lost 7 bases, the J end lost 6 bases, and 19 bases lay between the germline ends. The CDR3 consists of 13 residues. Germline CDR1 DFQATT, CDR2 SNEGSKA (reference sequence). The CDR3 DNA sequence: TGCAGTGGCCAGAAACACGGGGGACTCGAGCAGTACTTC. This encodes CSGQKHGGLEQYF.

As to this clonotype: A much larger clone lies a single base off, so this may be a read error. The chain recombines TRBV20-1 with TRBJ2-2; perhaps TRBD1 as D (5 bases). This CDR3 region has 14 residues. Per germline, CDR1 DFQATT and CDR2 SNEGSKA (reference sequence). The CDR3 nucleotides are TGCAATGCTAGACACGACAGTATCACCGGGGAGCTGTTTTTT. This encodes CNARHDSITGELFF.

Points on this clonotype: This could be a read error, since a much larger clone is one nucleotide away. This chain joins TRBV27 and TRBJ1-2, with 9 bases lining up with TRBD1. The CDR3 runs 16 residues. Germline V gene lookup returns CDR1 MNHEY and CDR2 SMNVEV (reference sequence). The CDR3 region is CDSSFRGTGLTDGYTF. CDR3 coding DNA: TGTGACAGCAGTTTCCGTGGGACAGGGTTAACGGATGGCTACACCTTC.